This T cell receptor (beta chain) was captured in a study of OX40 agonist ivuxolimab in advanced cancers. Study context: Under the entry rules, prior anti-PD-1, anti-PD-L1 or anti-CTLA-4 therapy was allowed, and 40% had some.

To note about this clone: The antigen remains undetermined.

The CDR3 consists of 15 residues. V was clipped by 1 base and J by 5 bases, with 14 bases between them. CDR1 and CDR2 from the germline V gene are PRHDT and FYEKMQ (reference sequence). General observations from the study: Averaged across samples, CD8+ T cells carried more expanded clones than CD4+ did. CD4+ and CD8+ blood T cells expanded clonally by week 6 at 0.1 to 3.0 mg/kg. The expanded peripheral T cells' antigen specificity was not determined.

Generated by immunoSEQ multiplex PCR, the TCRdb table keeps only in-frame clones and is missing some. The sample has 25,000 to 35,000 clones, about 88% seen once. Sequencing was performed on CD4+ or CD8+ T cells sorted from blood, taken in a trial of the OX40 agonist ivuxolimab. This receptor was obtained from an adult with an advanced solid tumor such as melanoma, head and neck, liver or kidney cancer. This rearrangement joins TRBV13 to TRBJ2-5; tentatively, D is TRBD1 or TRBD2 (5 bases each). Here the CDR3 reads CASSLAGEEGETQYF. The CDR3 DNA is TGTGCCAGCAGCTTAGCCGGGGAAGAGGGGGAGACCCAGTACTTC.